These T cell receptor beta chains were read from a single sample in a study of T cells in Graves' hyperthyroidism and ophthalmopathy. TCRdb itself ran the multiplex PCR reads through MiXCR, one entry per CDR3 protein. The table records approximately 610,000 distinct CDR3 sequences, roughly 14% of them present only once. The specimen sequenced was blood. These receptors all stem from a woman aged 40 to 50 with Graves' ophthalmopathy. CDR3s include the opening cysteine and the closing phenylalanine or tryptophan. A D gene is named only where the DNA matches it firmly. Rows give clone size only sometimes, using once, few, many, or a class for an expanded clone.

abundance	j_gene	v_gene	d_gene	CDR3nt	CDR3aa
few	TRBJ2-5	TRBV7-9	-	TGTGCCAGCAGGATTAGCGGCGAAGAGACCCAGTACTTC	CASRISGEETQYF
many	TRBJ2-4	TRBV28	TRBD1	TGTGCCAGCAGTTCCCCACAGGGGAGAGGGTACATTCAGTACTTC	CASSSPQGRGYIQYF
many	TRBJ2-7	TRBV6-5	-	TGTGCCAGCAGTTATGAGCTCCACGAGCAGTACTTC	CASSYELHEQYF
few	TRBJ2-7	TRBV4-2	-	TGTGCCAGCAGCCTTCAGCGGGTCTCCTACGAGCAGTACTTC	CASSLQRVSYEQYF
many	TRBJ1-1	TRBV12-3/TRBV12-4	-	TGTGCCAGCAGTTTATATCTCAGGGGTGGGACTGAAGCTTTCTTT	CASSLYLRGGTEAFF
many	TRBJ1-1	TRBV5-1	-	TGCGCCAGCAGCAACACCAATCCAGGTAACACTGAAGCTTTCTTT	CASSNTNPGNTEAFF
many	TRBJ2-7	TRBV6-1	-	TGTGCCAGCAGTGATCCAGAAGGGTCCTACGAGCAGTACTTC	CASSDPEGSYEQYF
-	TRBJ1-1	TRBV11-1	TRBD1	TGTGCCAGCAGCTTCCCCAGACAGGGACGGAACACTGAAGCTTTCTTT	CASSFPRQGRNTEAFF
many	TRBJ2-6	TRBV4-1	-	TGCGCCAGCAGCCAAGAAGGGATTGGGGCCAACGTCCTGACTTTC	CASSQEGIGANVLTF
many	TRBJ1-2	TRBV7-8	-	TGTGCCAGCAGCCCCGGGACCCTTAGCTACACCTTC	CASSPGTLSYTF
-	TRBJ2-3	TRBV7-2	-	TGTGCCAGCAGCTTAGCGGCTAGCGTGGATACGCAGTATTTT	CASSLAASVDTQYF
many	TRBJ1-1	TRBV11-3	-	TGTGCCAGCAGCTTACAAACCTTCACTGAAGCTTTCTTT	CASSLQTFTEAFF
-	TRBJ2-7	TRBV6-1	TRBD1	TGTGCCAGCAGACGGGACAGGGGTGTCGAGCAGTACTTC	CASRRDRGVEQYF
-	TRBJ2-7	TRBV29-1	-	TGCAGCATACCCCAATGGAGCAGGGTGAACTACGAGCAGTACTTC	CSIPQWSRVNYEQYF
many	TRBJ1-5	TRBV27	TRBD1	TGTGCCAGCAGTTCCTCGGACAGGATTCCCCATTTT	CASSSSDRIPHF
many	TRBJ1-1	TRBV28	-	TGTGCCAGCAGTGGGACCCGACGGGAAGCTTTCTTT	CASSGTRREAFF
few	TRBJ1-2	TRBV4-3	-	TGCGCCAGCAGCCAGACTACAGCGACAGGAAAATATGGCTACACCTTC	CASSQTTATGKYGYTF
-	TRBJ2-5	TRBV11-2	-	TGTGCCAGCAGCTTACATGGGACGCGAAGTTATTGGGCGCAAGAGACCCAGTACTTC	CASSLHGTRSYWAQETQYF
many	TRBJ2-5	TRBV20-1	-	TGCAGTGCTAGACCCAGGGAGACCCAGTACTTC	CSARPRETQYF
many	TRBJ1-6	TRBV28	-	TGTGCCAGCAGTTTTTTAGACTATAATTCACCCCTCCACTTT	CASSFLDYNSPLHF
-	TRBJ1-5	TRBV12-5	-	TGTGCTAGTGGTTTGGTATTAGGGTCCCAACAGGAGCGCAATCAGCCCCAGCATTTT	CASGLVLGSQQERNQPQHF
few	TRBJ2-2	TRBV28	-	TGTGCCAGCAGAGTAGCATCGAACACCGGGGAGCTGTTTTTT	CASRVASNTGELFF
-	TRBJ2-7	TRBV6-1	TRBD1	TGTGCCAGCAATAGGGGGACAGGGGGGACGCAGACCTACGAGCAGTACTTC	CASNRGTGGTQTYEQYF
many	TRBJ1-1	TRBV20-1	-	TGCAGTGCTAGAGATAGGGCCACGAACACTGAAGCTTTCTTT	CSARDRATNTEAFF
-	TRBJ2-7	TRBV6-2/TRBV6-3	-	TGTGCCAGCAGTTCCACCAGGGAGATGAACGAGCAGTACTTC	CASSSTREMNEQYF
-	TRBJ2-7	TRBV18	TRBD1	TGTGCCAGCTCAACCACCGGGACAGGATGCGAGCAGTACTTC	CASSTTGTGCEQYF
-	TRBJ2-5	TRBV28	TRBD2	TGTGCCAGCAGGTCTAGCGGGGGGCACCAAGAGACCCAGTACTTC	CASRSSGGHQETQYF
few	TRBJ2-5	TRBV29-1	-	TGCAGCGTTGAAGATCCCGACGGAGAGACCCAGTACTTC	CSVEDPDGETQYF
many	TRBJ1-2	TRBV28	-	TGTGCCAGCAGCCCGACAGAGCAGGTCGGCTACACCTTC	CASSPTEQVGYTF
-	TRBJ2-2	TRBV19	TRBD1	TGTGCCAGTAGTACCGACCCAGGACAGGGGGCCTGGGAGCTGTTTTTT	CASSTDPGQGAWELFF
many	TRBJ2-7	TRBV6-1	-	TGTGCCAGCAATGCCGGGGTTGCCTACGAGCAGTACTTC	CASNAGVAYEQYF
many	TRBJ1-1	TRBV12-3/TRBV12-4	-	TGTGCCAGCAGTTTGTGGGCAGGGTCTGAAGCTTTCTTT	CASSLWAGSEAFF
many	TRBJ2-7	TRBV7-2	-	TGTGCCAGCAGCTTAGACCCCGAGATCGGCGAGCAGTACTTC	CASSLDPEIGEQYF
many	TRBJ1-1	TRBV6-5	TRBD1	TGTGCCAGCAGTTACACACCACAGGGGAGGGAAGCTTTCTTT	CASSYTPQGREAFF
many	TRBJ2-7	TRBV12-3/TRBV12-4	TRBD1	TGTGCCAGCAACAACCGGGACAGGGGCCACGAGCAGTACTTC	CASNNRDRGHEQYF
many	TRBJ2-5	TRBV12-3/TRBV12-4	TRBD2	TGTGCCAGCAGTTGGGTAGCGGGAGTAGAGACCCAGTACTTC	CASSWVAGVETQYF
few	TRBJ1-1	TRBV30	-	TGTGCCTGGACGGAGTTCCCTGAAGCTTTCTTT	CAWTEFPEAFF
once	TRBJ2-7	TRBV6-1	-	TGTGCCAGCGGGGCGCCGACCTCCTACGAGCAGTACTTC	CASGAPTSYEQYF
many	TRBJ1-2	TRBV10-3	-	TGTGCCATCAAGGCCACCGAGCCGAATGGCTACACCTTC	CAIKATEPNGYTF
few	TRBJ1-1	TRBV27	-	TGTGCCAGCAGTTTCCGGGGCCTGAGATTGCACACTGAAGCTTTCTTT	CASSFRGLRLHTEAFF
many	TRBJ2-7	TRBV20-1	TRBD2	TGCAGTGCTAGGTACCCTAGCGGGAGCAGCGAGCAGTACTTC	CSARYPSGSSEQYF
many	TRBJ1-5	TRBV20-1	-	TGCAGTGCTAGAGTCGGCCCAAGCGGTCAGCCCCAGCATTTT	CSARVGPSGQPQHF
many	TRBJ2-7	TRBV6-2/TRBV6-3	TRBD2	TGTGCCAGCAGAGGGACGCGGGAGGCCAAATACGAGCAGTACTTC	CASRGTREAKYEQYF
few	TRBJ2-3	TRBV11-2	-	TGTGCCAGCAGCGTCCGACAGCGGAGATCGGATACGCAGTATTTT	CASSVRQRRSDTQYF
many	TRBJ2-7	TRBV28	-	TGTGCCAGCACCCACAACTACTACGAGCAGTACTTC	CASTHNYYEQYF
many	TRBJ2-7	TRBV27	TRBD1	TGTGCCAGCCGACAGGGTTTGTACGAGCAGTACTTC	CASRQGLYEQYF
-	TRBJ1-3	TRBV5-1	-	TGCGCCAGCAGCTTGGACGTCGCGAACACCATATATTTT	CASSLDVANTIYF